Reported below is one T cell receptor beta chain. The target antigen is unknown. The sample originates from a study of cytomegalovirus exposure and HLA in healthy donors. The study's findings and limits: The study listed 150 to 200 cytomegalovirus-associated TCR beta chains. It was found in a later analysis that first-cohort TCR clusters tended to co-occur in the 90 to 150 validation repertoires. Diagnosis of cytomegalovirus status made by the classifier reportedly showed high specificity and sensitivity.

There are 12 residues in the CDR3. Germline V gives CDR1 MGHDK, CDR2 SYGVNS. The ends were cut back, 4 bases at V and 6 bases at J, with 9 bases in the middle. Generated by immunoSEQ multiplex PCR, the TCRdb table keeps only in-frame clones and is missing some. This repertoire shows 150,000 to 180,000 clones, 80% to 90% found once; its top ten account for around 24%. The donors were in the approximately 130-subject validation cohort, distinct from the approximately 670-subject first cohort. Sequencing was carried out using PBMCs. This chain joins TRBV25-1 and TRBJ1-2; TRBD1 is a possible D gene (5 bases). The TCR originated in a man younger than 30 in good health and CMV-seropositive. The CDR3 DNA sequence: TGTGCCAGCAGTGGACAGCGGGATGGCTACACCTTC. Translation: CASSGQRDGYTF.